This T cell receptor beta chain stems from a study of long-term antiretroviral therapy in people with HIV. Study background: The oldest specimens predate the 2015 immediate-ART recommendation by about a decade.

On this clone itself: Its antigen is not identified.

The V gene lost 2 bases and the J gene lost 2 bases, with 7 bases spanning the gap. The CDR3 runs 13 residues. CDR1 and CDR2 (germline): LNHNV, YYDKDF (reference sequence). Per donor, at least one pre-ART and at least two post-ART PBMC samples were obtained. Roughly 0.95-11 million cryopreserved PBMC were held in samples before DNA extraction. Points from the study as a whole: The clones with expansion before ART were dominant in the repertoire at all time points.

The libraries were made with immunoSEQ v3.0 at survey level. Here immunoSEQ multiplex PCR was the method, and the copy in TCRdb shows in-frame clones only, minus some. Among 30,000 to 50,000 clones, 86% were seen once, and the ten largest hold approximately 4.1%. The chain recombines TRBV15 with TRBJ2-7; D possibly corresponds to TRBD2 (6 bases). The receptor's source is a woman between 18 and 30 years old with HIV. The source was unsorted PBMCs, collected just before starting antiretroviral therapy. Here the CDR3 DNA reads TGTGCCACCAGCAGACAGCGGGCCTACGAGCAGTACTTC. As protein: CATSRQRAYEQYF.